This T cell receptor beta chain was captured in a study of PD-L1 blockade in urothelial cancer. Whole-study context: A median around 140,000 T cells were found in blood samples.

As for this clone: Its cognate antigen is unknown.

Regarding time point: peripheral blood 6 weeks after treatment start. General study findings and limits: Better survival was predicted when blood TCR clonality before treatment fell below the median.

The CDR3 extends over 15 amino acids. The V gene's germline CDR1 is LNHDA and CDR2 SQIVND (reference sequence). V was clipped by 3 bases and J by 6 bases, with 15 bases between them. Using immunoSEQ multiplex PCR, the repertoire was profiled, and TCRdb retains in-frame clones only, with some absent. The table records about 120,000 clones, about 82% of them present only once. This clonotype was obtained from a man aged 50 to 60 with urothelial cancer. Sequenced here: PBMCs, sampled around atezolizumab (anti-PD-L1) treatment. The rearrangement links TRBV19 to TRBJ2-1, with D possibly being TRBD1 (6 bases). This CDR3 is CASSITTGVSNEQFF. The CDR3 DNA is TGTGCCAGTAGTATTACGACAGGAGTGAGCAATGAGCAGTTCTTC.